One and the same sample provided the 20 T cell receptor beta chains below, sequenced in a study of graft-versus-host responses after intestinal transplantation. Profiling relied on immunoSEQ multiplex PCR, and the TCRdb table lists in-frame clones only, not all of them. The sample consists of about 19,000 clones, more than 75% of them appearing once. The sample was bone marrow, taken around 120 days after transplant. These receptors originate from a human patient who received an intestinal transplant, so some T cells may come from the graft donor.

V and J are TRBV7-9 and TRBJ1-5; D is unclear. Germline CDR1 reads SEHNR; CDR2 reads FQNEAQ (reference sequence). The CDR3 is made up of 14 amino acids. The V gene lost 5 bases and the J gene lost 1 base, with 9 bases spanning the gap. The CDR3 DNA reads as TGTGCCAGCAGCCGGACGGAGAGCAATCAGCCCCAGCATTTT. The encoded protein is CASSRTESNQPQHF.

The rearrangement joins TRBV6-9 to TRBJ2-7, with 8 nucleotides matching TRBD1. CDR1 is MNHGY and CDR2 is SVAAGI in the germline V gene. Losses at the gene ends were 3 bases for V and 7 bases for J; bases not matched to a gene: 11. The CDR3 is 15 amino acids. The CDR3 loop is CASSYSPDRGREQYF. The DNA for the CDR3 is TGTGCCAGCAGTTACTCGCCTGACAGGGGAAGGGAGCAGTACTTC.

The chain's CDR3 is CASSYSDSSYNEQFF. CDR3 coding DNA: TGTGCCAGCAGTTACTCGGACAGCTCCTACAATGAGCAGTTCTTC. This chain connects TRBV6-5 to TRBJ2-1, with TRBD1 as a possible D gene (6 bases). The V end was cut by 0 bases, the J end by 0 bases, with 6 bases between. The CDR3 covers 15 residues. Per germline, CDR1 MNHEY and CDR2 SVGAGI.

The sample holds one count of this clone. The rearrangement links TRBV29-1 to TRBJ1-1; no firm D call. V shed 5 bases and J shed 5 bases, with 12 bases lying between them. This CDR3 comprises 12 residues. The germline gives CDR1 SQVTM, CDR2 ANQGSEA. CDR3 region: CSVTGGGTEAFF. The CDR3 nucleotides read TGCAGCGTTACTGGAGGAGGAACTGAAGCTTTCTTT. The entire variable domain, with the rest obtained from reference TRBV29-1 and TRBJ1-1, is as follows: SAVISQKPSRDICQRGTSLTIQCQVDSQVTMMFWYRQQPGQSLTLIATANQGSEATYESGFVIDKFPISRPNLTFSTLTVSNMSPEDSSIYLCSVTGGGTEAFFGQGTRLTVV.

The V and J genes are TRBV23-1 and TRBJ1-1; no firm D call. TRBV23-1 is flagged as an ORF with uncertain function. V shed 3 bases and J shed 1 base, with 3 bases lying between them. This CDR3 is built from 12 residues. The CDR3 here is CASSHQNTEAFF. The CDR3 coding sequence is TGCGCCAGCAGTCACCAGAACACTGAAGCTTTCTTT.

V is TRBV27 and J is TRBJ2-7; TRBD1 might be the D (5 bases). Per germline, CDR1 MNHEY and CDR2 SMNVEV (reference sequence). V gave up 2 bases and J gave up 0 bases, with 8 bases separating them. CDR3 length equals 14 residues. The CDR3 DNA is TGTGCCAGCAGTTTAAGGGGCGACTCCTACGAGCAGTACTTC. Translation gives CASSLRGDSYEQYF.

This chain uses TRBV28 with TRBJ1-5, with D tentatively TRBD1 (6 bases). The V gene's germline CDR1 is MDHEN and CDR2 SYDVKM. The ends were cut back, 3 bases at V and 2 bases at J, with 11 bases in the middle. The CDR3 runs to 15 residues. The CDR3 bases are TGTGCCAGCAGTTTCGGGGGGCGTCGCAATCAGCCCCAGCATTTT. Encoded protein: CASSFGGRRNQPQHF.

The chain links TRBV5-1 to TRBJ1-1; weak D call: TRBD1 (5 bases). V was cut by 4 bases and J by 5 bases, with 18 bases left in between. Germline values: CDR1 SGHRS, CDR2 YFSETQ. The length of the CDR3 is 15 residues. Here the CDR3 reads CASSEGPLLGTEAFF. CDR3 bases: TGCGCCAGCAGCGAGGGACCGCTCTTGGGAACTGAAGCTTTCTTT.

The V and J genes are TRBV4-1 and TRBJ2-7; the D is unclear. Germline V lookup: CDR1 MGHRA, CDR2 YSYEKL. V dropped 4 bases and J dropped 0 bases, with 10 bases sitting between them. The CDR3 is made up of 14 amino acids. The CDR3, as DNA: TGCGCCAGCAGCCTAAGAGAGAACTCCTACGAGCAGTACTTC. Its protein is CASSLRENSYEQYF.

The CDR3 nucleotides read TGTGCCAGCAGTCCACGGGGCAGGGCAGGGGCTGAAGCTTTCTTT. Translated, it gives CASSPRGRAGAEAFF. The V and J genes are TRBV28 and TRBJ1-1, with D tentatively TRBD1 (6 bases). Per germline, CDR1 MDHEN and CDR2 SYDVKM. The CDR3 runs to 15 residues. Trimming took off 5 bases at V and 6 bases at J, with 19 bases between the two ends. Drawing the rest from reference TRBV28 and TRBJ1-1, the complete variable domain is DVKVTQSSRYLVKRTGEKVFLECVQDMDHENMFWYRQDPGLGLRLIYFSYDVKMKEKGDIPEGYSVSREKKERFSLILESASTNQTSMYLCASSPRGRAGAEAFFGQGTRLTVV.

The rearrangement links TRBV27 to TRBJ1-2; no reliable D call. The germline CDR1 and CDR2 sequences are MNHEY and SMNVEV (reference sequence). V was pared by 5 bases and J by 5 bases, with 3 bases between. The CDR3 totals 10 residues. CDR3 DNA: TGTGCCAGCAGTCCTTATGGCTACACCTTC. Translation gives CASSPYGYTF.

V is TRBV28 and J is TRBJ1-3; D possibly corresponds to TRBD1 (6 bases). This CDR3 region has 12 residues. V dropped 8 bases and J dropped 4 bases, with 9 bases sitting between them. CDR1 and CDR2 (germline): MDHEN, SYDVKM. CDR3 sequence: CASGDRGNTIYF. DNA for the CDR3: TGTGCCAGCGGCGACAGGGGAAACACCATATATTTT.

The chain carries TRBV7-6 and TRBJ2-7; possibly TRBD2 for D (5 bases). The ends were cut back, 4 bases at V and 6 bases at J, with 22 bases in the middle. The CDR3 is 16 amino acids. The germline V gene encodes CDR1 SGHVS and CDR2 FNYEAQ. CDR3 DNA: TGTGCCAGCAGCTACGGACCGGGGAGTGGAGGTGGCGAGCAGTACTTC. This gives the protein CASSYGPGSGGGEQYF.

This chain joins TRBV28 and TRBJ2-1, with 8 bases aligning to TRBD1. In germline, CDR1 is MDHEN, CDR2 SYDVKM. V was clipped by 2 bases and J by 4 bases; unmatched bases: 1. The CDR3 extends over 14 amino acids. The CDR3 coding sequence is TGTGCCAGCAGTTTAAGGGACAGGTACAATGAGCAGTTCTTC. Encoded protein: CASSLRDRYNEQFF.

The rearrangement links TRBV13 to TRBJ1-5; 8 nucleotides align to TRBD1. Trimming took 6 bases from V and 5 from J; bases not matched to a gene: 9. Germline CDR1 is PRHDT and CDR2 is FYEKMQ (reference sequence). This CDR3 is 15 amino acids long. The CDR3 nucleotides read TGTGCCAGCAGTTTCGGGACAGGAGGAGATCAGCCCCAGCATTTT. Its protein is CASSFGTGGDQPQHF.

This clone has only a few counts. The chain carries TRBV6-1 and TRBJ1-4; D gene uncertain. Trimming took off 2 bases at V and 1 base at J, with 8 bases between the two ends. The CDR3 contains 15 residues. Germline CDR1 MNHNS, CDR2 SASEGT. CDR3 region: CASSEISGTNEKLFF. The CDR3, as DNA: TGTGCCAGCAGTGAAATTTCGGGAACTAATGAAAAACTGTTTTTT.

J is TRBJ1-1 and V is TRBV19, with 8 bases that match TRBD1. Germline V gives CDR1 LNHDA, CDR2 SQIVND (reference sequence). With 5 bases clipped from V and 1 base from J, the junction kept 6 bases outside the gene matches. The CDR3 sequence is 15 residues long. This chain's CDR3 is CASSPRDRQNTEAFF. The CDR3 DNA sequence: TGTGCCAGTAGTCCCAGGGACAGGCAGAACACTGAAGCTTTCTTT.

This clone was recorded only once. The chain recombines TRBV10-3 with TRBJ2-7, with 16 bases matching TRBD2. The CDR3 contains 16 residues. Germline V gene sequence: CDR1 ENHRY, CDR2 SYGVKD. V shed 6 bases, J shed 1 base, and the junction held 3 bases outside the gene matches. The CDR3 reads CAISGGLAGGSYEQYF. The CDR3 region has the DNA TGTGCCATCAGCGGGGGACTAGCGGGAGGGTCCTACGAGCAGTACTTC.

V is TRBV4-1 and J is TRBJ2-7, with 12 bases that match TRBD1. The CDR3 totals 15 residues. V trimming: 2 bases; J trimming: 5 bases; junction bases outside the gene matches: 4. In germline, CDR1 is MGHRA, CDR2 YSYEKL. As DNA, the CDR3 is TGCGCCAGCAGCCAAAACAGGGACAGGGGGCACGAGCAGTACTTC. Its protein product is CASSQNRDRGHEQYF.

The V call is TRBV5-1, the J call TRBJ1-1; possibly TRBD1 for D (6 bases). V was clipped by 6 bases and J by 6 bases, with 9 bases between them. Looked up from germline, CDR1 is SGHRS and CDR2 is YFSETQ. This CDR3 comprises 11 residues. The CDR3 nucleotides read TGCGCCAGCATCGGGGGCGCTGAAGCTTTCTTT. Translating gives CASIGGAEAFF.